This T cell receptor beta chain appears in the sequencing data of a study of blood T cells in healthy people across ages. Then a second PCR, running roughly 7 to 12 cycles, was carried out with a sample-barcoded 5' primer and a J-beta primer mix. TCRdb used MiXCR to reprocess the 5' RACE reads, holding one entry per CDR3 protein. The sample has roughly 1,100,000 distinct CDR3 sequences; almost 25% are singletons. This clonotype was recorded a few times. The CDR3 covers 15 residues. The sample was also linked to a second study, of T cells of mothers and their children. That work contributes: Slightly higher, non-significant overlap characterized related mother-child pairs relative to unrelated pairs.

The V and J genes are TRBV12-3 or TRBV12-4 and TRBJ2-5; 8 bases are shared with TRBD1. Gene TRBJ2-1 matches the end of the DNA better, so the J call may be wrong. The TCR comes from a girl aged 2-10 years in good health. The sequencing input was blood. CDR3 in DNA: TGTGCCAGCAGCCCAGGGGGCCAACCCGAGACTGAGCAGTTCTTC. This encodes CASSPGGQPETEQFF.